These T cell receptor beta chains were read from a single sample in a study of blood T cell repertoires in COVID-19. The repertoire was sequenced with immunoSEQ multiplex PCR; TCRdb's copy has only in-frame clones and lacks some. The table has 200,000 to 300,000 clones, around 86% seen once. Sequencing was performed on peripheral blood. These receptors all stem from a man aged 40-49 years who had recovered from COVID-19. The CDR3 runs from the conserved cysteine through the conserved F or W. A D gene is named only where the DNA matches it firmly. Some rows mark clone size as missing; the rest say once, few, many or name a class of expanded clone.

TRBJ2-7 | - | TRBD1 | TRBV7-9 | TGTGCCAGCCTTAGGGGGCCGGGCGACTACGAGCAGTACTTC | CASLRGPGDYEQYF
TRBJ2-2 | - | TRBD2 | TRBV7-9 | TGTGCCAGCAGCTTACTCGCGGGAGGGGGGAACACCGGGGAGCTGTTTTTT | CASSLLAGGGNTGELFF
TRBJ2-2 | - | - | TRBV18 | TGTGCCAGCTCACCACCGATGACTAGCGGGGAGCTGTTTTTT | CASSPPMTSGELFF
TRBJ2-2 | - | TRBD2 | TRBV18 | TGTGCCAGCTCCGGGCAGCGGGGCTCCGGGGAGCTGTTTTTT | CASSGQRGSGELFF
TRBJ1-4 | - | TRBD1 | TRBV6-5 | TGTGCCAGCAGCCGACAGGGCCCTAATGAAAAACTGTTTTTT | CASSRQGPNEKLFF
TRBJ1-1 | - | - | TRBV19 | TGTGCCAGTAGTATGGGCGGGACGGGCTGGTACACTGAAGCTTTCTTT | CASSMGGTGWYTEAFF
TRBJ2-2 | - | TRBD1 | TRBV18 | TGTGCCAGCTCACCGCTATTGGACAGGGATGCCGGGGAGCTGTTTTTT | CASSPLLDRDAGELFF
TRBJ2-2 | - | TRBD1 | TRBV10-3 | TGTGCCGGACAGGGGGCGACCGGGGAGCTGTTTTTT | CAGQGATGELFF
TRBJ1-4 | - | TRBD1 | TRBV11-3 | TGTGCCAGCAGCTTTGGGGACAGGGGCAGGGAAAAACTGTTTTTT | CASSFGDRGREKLFF
TRBJ1-5 | - | TRBD1 | TRBV27 | TGTGCCAGCAGTTTACGAGGGACAGTTGATGTTCAGCCCCAGCATTTT | CASSLRGTVDVQPQHF
TRBJ1-2 | - | TRBD1 | TRBV9 | TGTGCCAGCAGCGACCGGACAGGGGGCAACTATGGCTACACCTTC | CASSDRTGGNYGYTF
TRBJ2-3 | - | - | TRBV11-3 | TGTGCCAGCAGCTTACAAACGGTCGGGGGAGGCACAGATACGCAGTATTTT | CASSLQTVGGGTDTQYF
TRBJ1-1 | - | TRBD1 | TRBV7-8 | TGTGCCAGCAGCCCCCGGACAGGGGGGAACACGTGGAACACTGAAGCTTTCTTT | CASSPRTGGNTWNTEAFF
TRBJ2-3 | once | - | TRBV7-2 | TGTGCCAGCAGCCCGTGGGGCGCGGGGATCACAGATACGCAGTATTTT | CASSPWGAGITDTQYF
TRBJ1-1 | - | - | TRBV14 | TGTGCCAGCAGCCAAGATCGAGTAGGGGCCCGGGCTTTCTTT | CASSQDRVGARAFF
TRBJ2-1 | - | - | TRBV3-1/TRBV3-2 | TGTGCCAGCTCGGCGGAGGGGGCTCAGGTGAATGAGCAGTTCTTC | CASSAEGAQVNEQFF
TRBJ2-1 | once | TRBD2 | TRBV4-2 | TGTGCCAGCCGCGCAGCGGGAGGAGGGGGCAATGAGCAGTTCTTC | CASRAAGGGGNEQFF
TRBJ2-5 | once | TRBD2 | TRBV29-1 | TGCAGCGTTGAAGTGCTAGCGGGAGTGGTGGAGACCCAGTACTTC | CSVEVLAGVVETQYF
TRBJ2-7 | - | - | TRBV21-1 | TGTGCCAGCAGCAAAGTTGGGGACTTCTCCTACGAGCAGTACTTC | CASSKVGDFSYEQYF
TRBJ2-2 | - | TRBD1 | TRBV19 | TGTGCCACACGACAGGGGGCGGACACCGGGGAGCTGTTTTTT | CATRQGADTGELFF
TRBJ2-1 | - | - | TRBV3-1/TRBV3-2 | TGTGCCAGCACCACGTTTGGGGGGAGGCGGTCCTACAATGAGCAGTTCTTC | CASTTFGGRRSYNEQFF
TRBJ2-3 | - | TRBD2 | TRBV2 | TGTGCCAGCTCTGGATGGGCTAGCGGGGCCACAGATACGCAGTATTTT | CASSGWASGATDTQYF
TRBJ1-2 | - | TRBD1 | TRBV6-2/TRBV6-3 | TGTGCCAGCAGTTACAACCCAGGGGGCCCTAACTATGGCTACACCTTC | CASSYNPGGPNYGYTF
TRBJ1-6 | once | - | TRBV6-5 | TGTGCCAACGGGGTCTCCTATAATTCACCCCTCCACTTT | CANGVSYNSPLHF
TRBJ2-7 | - | - | TRBV12-5 | TGTGCTAGTGCTGGGACATACTACGAGCAGTACTTC | CASAGTYYEQYF
TRBJ2-2 | - | TRBD1 | TRBV14 | TGTGCCAGCAGCCATAGACAGGGGGTTTCCCCCGGGGAGCTGTTTTTT | CASSHRQGVSPGELFF
TRBJ2-1 | - | TRBD2 | TRBV7-2 | TGTGCCAGCAGCTTAGTGACTAGCGGGGGCTATGAGCAGTTCTTC | CASSLVTSGGYEQFF
TRBJ2-1 | - | TRBD1 | TRBV19 | TGTGCCAGTAGTAAGGGACAGGGGGTAAATGAGCAGTTCTTC | CASSKGQGVNEQFF
TRBJ2-7 | - | TRBD1 | TRBV5-6 | TGTGCCAGCAGCTGGAAGACAACAGGGGTTCCCTACGAGCAGTACTTC | CASSWKTTGVPYEQYF
TRBJ1-4 | few | - | TRBV5-1 | TGCGCCAGCAGCTTGGTCCCCCAAGGAGGGAGTGAAAAACTGTTTTTT | CASSLVPQGGSEKLFF
TRBJ2-4 | - | - | TRBV21-1 | TGTGCCAGCAGCAAAGGTGAGCGTTCAGCCAAAAACATTCAGTACTTC | CASSKGERSAKNIQYF
TRBJ2-2 | - | TRBD1 | TRBV2 | TGTGCCAGCCGGACAGGGGCCTACACCGGGGAGCTGTTTTTT | CASRTGAYTGELFF
TRBJ1-1 | once | TRBD1 | TRBV10-3 | TGTGCCTCGAAGGGCTGGGGACAGGGCTCTGAAGCTTTCTTT | CASKGWGQGSEAFF
TRBJ2-7 | - | TRBD1 | TRBV28 | TGTGCCAGCAGTTCCGCTGGGGCAGGGGGAAGGTACGAGCAGTACTTC | CASSSAGAGGRYEQYF
TRBJ1-2 | - | - | TRBV5-5 | TGTGCCAGCAGCTTGCTTCGTTCACCGACAAACTATGGCTACACCTTC | CASSLLRSPTNYGYTF
TRBJ1-2 | - | TRBD1 | TRBV27 | TGTGCCAGCAGGGGACAGGGGACTACTAACTATGGCTACACCTTC | CASRGQGTTNYGYTF
TRBJ1-5 | - | - | TRBV24-1 | TGTGCCACCAGTGATGGACATGGTGGCAATCAGCCCCAGCATTTT | CATSDGHGGNQPQHF
TRBJ1-1 | - | - | TRBV5-6 | TGTGCCAGCAGCTTGTATACTGAAGCTTTCTTT | CASSLYTEAFF
TRBJ1-1 | - | - | TRBV11-2 | TGTGCCAGCAGCTCCTTGAGCGGCGCGGGTGCTTTCTTT | CASSSLSGAGAFF
TRBJ1-2 | few | - | TRBV6-5 | TGTGCCAGCAGTTACGCAGGGAACTATGGCTACACCTTC | CASSYAGNYGYTF
TRBJ2-3 | - | - | TRBV19 | TGTGCCAGTAGTATGGGCGGAGGGAGCACAGATACGCAGTATTTT | CASSMGGGSTDTQYF
TRBJ1-2 | - | TRBD1 | TRBV5-6 | TGTGCCAGCAGCCCGATCGACAGGGTCTATGGCTACACCTTC | CASSPIDRVYGYTF
TRBJ1-2 | once | TRBD1 | TRBV4-2 | TGTGCCAGCAGCCAAGATGCGGGGACAGCTAACTATGGCTACACCTTC | CASSQDAGTANYGYTF
TRBJ2-7 | - | TRBD1 | TRBV30 | TGTGCCTGGGGGGACAGAGCCTACGAGCAGTACTTC | CAWGDRAYEQYF
TRBJ1-2 | - | TRBD1 | TRBV27 | TGTGCCAGCAGTTCCGGGACAGGGGAGGTTTTTGGCTACACCTTC | CASSSGTGEVFGYTF
TRBJ1-2 | - | - | TRBV20-1 | TGCAGTGTGAGGGTCGTTGATGGCTACACCTTC | CSVRVVDGYTF
TRBJ1-2 | - | TRBD1 | TRBV9 | TGTGCCAGCAGCCCCCGACAGGGTTGGTCATACTATGGCTACACCTTC | CASSPRQGWSYYGYTF
TRBJ1-2 | - | TRBD1 | TRBV5-5 | TGTGCCAGCAGCTTCGACAGGGGGCTTTATGGCTACACCTTC | CASSFDRGLYGYTF